What follows are 5 T cell receptor beta chains derived from one specimen sequenced in a study of blood T cell repertoires in COVID-19. Profiling relied on immunoSEQ multiplex PCR, and the TCRdb table lists in-frame clones only, not all of them. The table has roughly 180,000 clones, 70% to 85% seen once; the top ten hold roughly 5%. The sequenced sample consisted of peripheral blood. These receptors all stem from a woman aged 25 to 39 with acute or convalescent COVID-19.

The V and J genes are TRBV19 and TRBJ2-1, with 14 bases aligning to TRBD2. Germline lookup yields CDR1 LNHDA and CDR2 SQIVND (reference sequence). The CDR3 runs 17 residues. Unmatched junction bases numbered 7, after V lost 5 bases and J lost 4 bases. As DNA, the CDR3 is TGTGCCAGTAGTCCGAGGGGGACTAGCGGGGGTTACAATGAGCAGTTCTTC. Translation: CASSPRGTSGGYNEQFF.

The J gene is TRBJ1-1, the V gene TRBV5-4; TRBD1 matches at 7 bases. The CDR3 is 13 amino acids. Trimming took 2 bases from V and 7 from J; bases not matched to a gene: 5. CDR1 and CDR2 (germline): SGHNT, YYREEE (reference sequence). Here the CDR3 DNA reads TGTGCCAGCAGCTTACCCGGACAGGTTGAAGCTTTCTTT. Translation: CASSLPGQVEAFF.

This clone was seen a single time. In DNA form, the CDR3 reads TGTGCCAGCAGTCCCCGGACTAGCGGGAGATGGAATGAGCAGTTCTTC. Translating gives CASSPRTSGRWNEQFF. The chain links TRBV28 to TRBJ2-1, with 13 bases matching TRBD2. Losses at the gene ends were 5 bases for V and 7 bases for J; bases not matched to a gene: 8. This CDR3 spans 16 amino acids. Looked up from germline, CDR1 is MDHEN and CDR2 is SYDVKM.

J is TRBJ1-2 and V is TRBV9, with a possible D match to TRBD1 (5 bases). V dropped 4 bases and J dropped 5 bases, with 21 bases sitting between them. Germline V gene data show CDR1 as SGDLS and CDR2 as YYNGEE. This CDR3 has 16 residues. CDR3 region: CASSLREGRTTYGYTF. The CDR3 region has the DNA TGTGCCAGCAGCCTTCGGGAGGGACGGACTACTTATGGCTACACCTTC.

The chain couples TRBV6-1 to TRBJ1-1; D is ambiguous. CDR1 and CDR2 (germline): MNHNS, SASEGT. Deletions cut 3 bases from V and 1 base from J, with 12 bases between. CDR3 length: 15 amino acids. CDR3 DNA: TGTGCCAGCAGTGATAGAAGACTGGCGAACACTGAAGCTTTCTTT. Its translation: CASSDRRLANTEAFF.